This TCR beta chain was obtained from a study of blood T cell repertoires in COVID-19. Produced via immunoSEQ multiplex PCR; TCRdb's table is partial and in-frame only. The sample shows more than 95,000 clones, 92% of them seen only once. V was pared by 4 bases and J by 2 bases, with 6 bases of the junction left unmatched. The CDR3 totals 17 residues. In germline, CDR1 is SGDLS, CDR2 YYNGEE. This receptor was obtained from a man aged 50 or older with COVID-19, enrolled during active disease. Sample: peripheral blood. The rearrangement links TRBV9 to TRBJ2-1; 13 bases fit TRBD2. This CDR3 reads CASSLGLAGPPYNEQFF. The CDR3 DNA reads TGTGCCAGCAGCCTGGGACTAGCGGGGCCACCCTACAATGAGCAGTTCTTC.